In this sample, the clone carrying this T cell receptor (beta chain) turned up a few times. This may stem from a read error, because a much larger clone lies one nucleotide away. CDR3 regions were amplified by Arm-PCR using iRepertoire HTBI primers to build TCR beta libraries. TCRdb reprocessed the multiplex PCR reads via MiXCR and lists one record per CDR3 protein. The sample carries under 450,000 distinct CDR3 sequences, around 11% recorded once. Time point denoted: newly diagnosed GD, antithyroid drugs for less than 3 months. From PBMCs, RNA was extracted and then used to make the TCR library. All patients originated from an endocrinology department located in Xi'an, China. This sample is drawn from a study of regulatory T cells in long-lasting Graves disease. Trimming took off 0 bases at V and 0 bases at J, with 11 bases between the two ends. The V gene's germline CDR1 is MNHEY and CDR2 SVGAGI. There are 16 residues in the CDR3.

The same sample was also used in a study of T cells in Graves' hyperthyroidism and ophthalmopathy. Per that study: The definition of stable Graves' hyperthyroidism was no ophthalmopathy progression within 18 months.

The gene calls are TRBV6-5 and TRBJ1-1; D not resolved. The TCR originated in a young woman with Graves disease. Sequencing was performed on peripheral blood mononuclear cells (PBMCs), taken at new diagnosis, from a patient treated with antithyroid drugs. CDR3 loop: CASSYSSPHMNTEAFF. The CDR3 DNA reads TGTGCCAGCAGTTACTCGAGTCCGCACATGAACACTGAAGCTTTCTTT.